Each of the 29 T cell receptor beta chains below was sequenced from the same sample in a study of cytomegalovirus exposure and HLA in healthy donors. The PCR made use of 60 Vbeta and 13 Jbeta primers. The data were produced by immunoSEQ multiplex PCR, yet TCRdb's version contains in-frame clones alone and is incomplete. The sample shows some 190,000 clones, about four fifths of them seen only once. The material sequenced was PBMCs. These receptors were obtained from a middle-aged man in good health and CMV-seronegative.

The chain joins TRBV19 to TRBJ2-1; 12 bases match TRBD2. The CDR3 consists of 15 residues. CDR1 and CDR2 (germline): LNHDA, SQIVND (reference sequence). V shed 6 bases and J 10 bases; nucleotides not matched to a gene: 10. Written as DNA, the CDR3 is TGTGCCAGTAGACCAACTAGCGGGGGGCCCCAAGAGCAGTTCTTC. Translation: CASRPTSGGPQEQFF.

The J gene is TRBJ1-1, the V gene TRBV28, with 7 bases identical to TRBD1. The CDR3 is made up of 12 amino acids. Trimming removed 3 bases from V and 10 bases from J; junction bases left unmatched: 5. Per germline, CDR1 MDHEN and CDR2 SYDVKM. The CDR3 DNA reads TGTGCCAGCAGTTTGACAGGGAAGGGAGCTTTCTTT. Its translation: CASSLTGKGAFF.

This rearrangement joins TRBV27 to TRBJ2-7; D possibly corresponds to TRBD1 (6 bases). Between the trimmed V and J ends, which lost 3 bases and 0 bases, there was a span of 9 bases. Germline assignment: CDR1 MNHEY and CDR2 SMNVEV (reference sequence). The CDR3 consists of 14 residues. The DNA for the CDR3 is TGTGCCAGCAGTTTGAAGGACAGCTCCTACGAGCAGTACTTC. This gives the protein CASSLKDSSYEQYF.

The rearrangement uses TRBV13 and TRBJ2-3; the D gene is possibly TRBD1 (5 bases). Germline CDR1 PRHDT, CDR2 FYEKMQ (reference sequence). The CDR3 covers 15 residues. V was cut by 5 bases and J by 2 bases, with 14 bases left in between. Here the CDR3 DNA reads TGTGCCAGCAGCACAGACAGCTCCAACACAGATACGCAGTATTTT. Translation gives CASSTDSSNTDTQYF. The whole variable domain, filled in from reference TRBV13 and TRBJ2-3, reads AAGVIQSPRHLIKEKRETATLKCYPIPRHDTVYWYQQGPGQDPQFLISFYEKMQSDKGSIPDRFSAQQFSDYHSELNMSSLELGDSALYFCASSTDSSNTDTQYFGPGTRLTVL.

V gene TRBV6-1 combines with J gene TRBJ1-3; D call uncertain. Per the germline V gene, CDR1 is MNHNS and CDR2 is SASEGT. This CDR3 has 14 residues. Trimming left V 11 bases short and J 2 bases short, with 16 bases between. DNA of the CDR3: TGTGCCTCAGCACCCAGGCAGGCTGGAAACACCATATATTTT. Amino acid sequence: CASAPRQAGNTIYF.

The chain employs TRBV6-1 and TRBJ2-7; TRBD2 matches at 8 bases. V shed 3 bases, J shed 2 bases, and the junction held 6 bases outside the gene matches. The CDR3 is made up of 15 amino acids. CDR1 is MNHNS and CDR2 is SASEGT in the germline V gene. The CDR3 reads CASSETLAGPYEQYF. The CDR3 nucleotides are TGTGCCAGCAGTGAGACTCTAGCGGGCCCCTACGAGCAGTACTTC.

V and J are TRBV19 and TRBJ1-1; 10 bases agree with TRBD1. Germline values: CDR1 LNHDA, CDR2 SQIVND (reference sequence). The CDR3 spans 16 residues. J lost 5 bases, V lost 4 bases, and 10 bases had no gene match. The CDR3 sequence is CASSTLDRGRLTEAFF. The CDR3 DNA reads as TGTGCCAGTAGTACGCTCGACAGGGGGCGCTTAACTGAAGCTTTCTTT.

This sequence joins TRBV7-8 and TRBJ2-7; 7 nucleotides agree with TRBD1. This CDR3 comprises 15 residues. Germline loops: CDR1 SGHVS, CDR2 FQNEAQ. V shed 5 bases, J shed 3 bases, and the junction held 10 bases outside the gene matches. The CDR3 protein is CASSTRSTGSYEQYF. The CDR3, as DNA: TGTGCCAGCAGCACACGCTCGACAGGGAGCTACGAGCAGTACTTC.

The chain carries TRBV9 and TRBJ1-2; 7 nucleotides agree with TRBD1. The CDR3 loop spans 17 amino acids. J lost 6 bases, V lost 0 bases, and 14 bases had no gene match. In germline, CDR1 is SGDLS, CDR2 YYNGEE. CDR3 residues: CASSVEPSTGVVNGYTF. CDR3 coding DNA: TGTGCCAGCAGCGTAGAGCCCTCAACAGGGGTTGTGAATGGCTACACCTTC.

The chain joins TRBV30 to TRBJ1-5; D possibly corresponds to TRBD1 (5 bases). The CDR3 has 15 residues. Per the germline V gene, CDR1 is GTSNPN and CDR2 is SVGIG (reference sequence). V was trimmed by 3 bases and J by 2 bases, leaving 14 bases between them. The DNA for the CDR3 is TGTGCCTGGAGAGGTAGGGGAGGAGGCAATCAGCCCCAGCATTTT. Its translation: CAWRGRGGGNQPQHF.

The chain carries TRBV9 and TRBJ1-2; weak D call: TRBD1 (5 bases). Trimming stripped 2 bases from V and 4 bases from J, with 18 bases between. The CDR3 covers 16 residues. The germline V gene has CDR1 SGDLS and CDR2 YYNGEE. The CDR3 nucleotides are TGTGCCAGCAGCGTCCACCCTTCGACAGAGAGCTATGGCTACACCTTC. It is translated as CASSVHPSTESYGYTF. Combining the CDR3 with reference TRBV9 and TRBJ1-2 gives the whole variable domain DSGVTQTPKHLITATGQRVTLRCSPRSGDLSVYWYQQSLDQGLQFLIQYYNGEERAKGNILERFSAQQFPDLHSELNLSSLELGDSALYFCASSVHPSTESYGYTFGSGTRLTVV.

The chain carries TRBV7-3 and TRBJ2-3; TRBD2 matches 11 bases. The CDR3 contains 17 residues. Germline V CDR1 and CDR2: SGHTA, FQGTGA. The V segment lost 5 bases and the J segment 7 bases; nucleotides outside the gene matches: 14. The CDR3 spells CASSPGGLAGGLNTQYF. In DNA form, the CDR3 reads TGTGCCAGCAGCCCCGGGGGGCTAGCGGGGGGCCTGAATACGCAGTATTTT. The whole variable domain, filled in from reference TRBV7-3 and TRBJ2-3, reads GAGVSQTPSNKVTEKGKYVELRCDPISGHTALYWYRQSLGQGPEFLIYFQGTGAADDSGLPNDRFFAVRPEGSVSTLKIQRTERGDSAVYLCASSPGGLAGGLNTQYFGPGTRLTVL.

The chain recombines TRBV9 with TRBJ2-1, with D uncertain. The CDR3 is 12 residues long. V was trimmed by 0 bases and J by 8 bases, leaving 6 bases between them. Germline values: CDR1 SGDLS, CDR2 YYNGEE. The CDR3 protein is CASSVDEYEQFF. The CDR3 DNA reads as TGTGCCAGCAGCGTAGACGAGTATGAGCAGTTCTTC.

V is TRBV28 and J is TRBJ1-5; D possibly corresponds to TRBD1 (6 bases). This CDR3 contains 13 residues. Trimming stripped 5 bases from V and 5 bases from J, with 10 bases between. Germline lookup yields CDR1 MDHEN and CDR2 SYDVKM. CDR3 sequence: CASSPYRDQPQHF. DNA for the CDR3: TGTGCCAGCAGTCCCTACAGGGATCAGCCCCAGCATTTT.

J is TRBJ2-2 and V is TRBV28, with 10 nucleotides matching TRBD1. Germline values: CDR1 MDHEN, CDR2 SYDVKM. The CDR3 runs to 15 residues. The ends lost 3 bases at V and 5 bases at J; junction bases unmatched: 3. CDR3 region: CASSLTGGNTGELFF. Written as DNA, the CDR3 is TGTGCCAGCAGTTTGACAGGGGGCAATACCGGGGAGCTGTTTTTT.

This chain uses TRBV6-1 with TRBJ2-2; the match to TRBD2 covers 9 bases. CDR1 is MNHNS and CDR2 is SASEGT in the germline V gene. This CDR3 region has 15 residues. With 7 bases clipped from V and 1 base from J, the junction kept 4 bases outside the gene matches. The CDR3 loop is CASNGGRVNTGELFF. CDR3 in DNA: TGTGCCAGCAATGGCGGGAGGGTGAACACCGGGGAGCTGTTTTTT.

The chain recombines TRBV7-2 with TRBJ2-7; 8 bases line up with TRBD2. V lost 5 bases to trimming and J lost 2 bases; unmatched junction nucleotides: 8. Looked up from germline, CDR1 is SGHTA and CDR2 is FQGNSA. The CDR3 spans 15 residues. CDR3 region: CASSLGATSAYEQYF. The DNA for the CDR3 is TGTGCCAGCAGCCTAGGGGCGACTAGCGCCTACGAGCAGTACTTC.

In its sample, this clone was seen once. V gene TRBV4-1 combines with J gene TRBJ2-1; 14 nucleotides match TRBD2. The CDR3 totals 15 residues. Losses at the gene ends were 4 bases for V and 9 bases for J; bases not matched to a gene: 5. From germline, CDR1 is MGHRA and CDR2 YSYEKL. The CDR3 is CASSLGLAGEREQFF. The CDR3 DNA is TGCGCCAGCAGCCTGGGACTAGCGGGAGAGCGTGAGCAGTTCTTC.

The chain joins TRBV7-2 to TRBJ2-7; D is perhaps TRBD1 (5 bases). Germline V gene lookup returns CDR1 SGHTA and CDR2 FQGNSA. CDR3 length: 14 amino acids. V was pared by 1 base and J by 0 bases, with 7 bases between. The CDR3 bases are TGTGCCAGCAGCTTAGAACAGGCCTCCTACGAGCAGTACTTC. This sequence encodes CASSLEQASYEQYF.

The chain links TRBV28 to TRBJ2-7, with D possibly TRBD1 on 5 matching bases. V was shortened by 8 bases and J by 4 bases, with 15 bases between the two germline ends. The germline CDR1 and CDR2 sequences are MDHEN and SYDVKM. The CDR3 sequence is 13 residues long. CDR3 bases: TGTGCCAGCTCCGTGGACAAAACTTACGAGCAGTACTTC. It encodes CASSVDKTYEQYF.

The rearrangement links TRBV7-2 to TRBJ2-2; 11 nucleotides match TRBD2. V shed 3 bases, J shed 1 base, and the junction held 7 bases outside the gene matches. Per germline, CDR1 SGHTA and CDR2 FQGNSA. The CDR3 extends over 18 amino acids. CDR3 nucleotides: TGTGCCAGCAGCTTCGATACTAGCGGGGGCCAGAACACCGGGGAGCTGTTTTTT. Translating it yields CASSFDTSGGQNTGELFF.

The J gene is TRBJ2-7, the V gene TRBV28, with 9 positions matching TRBD2. Germline-derived CDR1 and CDR2 are MDHEN and SYDVKM. J was trimmed by 3 bases and V by 2 bases; bases with no gene match: 8. The CDR3 is made up of 16 amino acids. CDR3: CASSLGGGGAVYEQYF. DNA of the CDR3: TGTGCCAGCAGTTTAGGGGGCGGGGGGGCCGTCTACGAGCAGTACTTC.

The chain uses TRBV7-2 and TRBJ1-3; D unclear. Germline loops: CDR1 SGHTA, CDR2 FQGNSA. The CDR3 has 13 amino acids. V dropped 5 bases and J dropped 4 bases, with 9 bases sitting between them. Here the CDR3 reads CASSPDTGNTIYF. For the CDR3, the DNA is TGTGCCAGCAGCCCAGACACAGGAAACACCATATATTTT.

This clone has only a few counts. The chain combines TRBV4-1 with TRBJ2-2; 10 bases are shared with TRBD2. The CDR3 is 15 residues long. J gave up 3 bases and V 4 bases, and 2 bases lay outside the gene matches. Germline CDR1 MGHRA, CDR2 YSYEKL. The CDR3 here is CASSLSGRDTGELFF. As DNA, the CDR3 is TGCGCCAGCAGCCTGAGCGGGAGGGACACCGGGGAGCTGTTTTTT.

This clone was detected only a few times. CDR3 sequence (DNA): TGTGCCAGCTCACCAAGACCTAGCGAGTACAATGAGCAGTTCTTC. Amino acids: CASSPRPSEYNEQFF. The V gene is TRBV18, the J gene TRBJ2-1; perhaps TRBD2 as D (6 bases). Trimming pared 2 bases from V and 4 bases from J, leaving 12 bases between. Germline CDR1 KGHSH, CDR2 LQKENI. The CDR3 is 15 amino acids.

The V gene is TRBV18, the J gene TRBJ2-5; 7 bases map to TRBD2. CDR1 KGHSH and CDR2 LQKENI come from the germline V gene. With 1 base clipped from V and 5 bases from J, the junction kept 4 bases outside the gene matches. The CDR3 spans 14 residues. CDR3 sequence: CASSPQSGEETQYF. The CDR3 region has the DNA TGTGCCAGCTCACCACAGAGCGGGGAGGAGACCCAGTACTTC.

The rearrangement links TRBV19 to TRBJ2-5, with TRBD2 identical over 10 bases. The CDR3 runs to 17 residues. V gave up 3 bases and J gave up 13 bases; unmatched junction bases: 20. Germline V gene data show CDR1 as LNHDA and CDR2 as SQIVND (reference sequence). The CDR3 region has the DNA TGTGCCAGTAGTATTACTTTCAGTAGCGGGGGGCCGGGATCATCGTACTTC. It encodes CASSITFSSGGPGSSYF.

This chain links TRBV28 with TRBJ1-4, with 8 bases lining up with TRBD1. Germline V gives CDR1 MDHEN, CDR2 SYDVKM. V gave up 4 bases and J gave up 7 bases; unmatched junction bases: 2. This CDR3 region has 13 residues. CDR3 nucleotides: TGTGCCAGCAGTTGGACAGGGCGTGAAAAACTGTTTTTT. It is translated as CASSWTGREKLFF.

CDR3 region: CASSFDRIYEQYF. DNA for the CDR3: TGTGCCAGCAGCTTCGACAGGATCTACGAGCAGTACTTC. J is TRBJ2-7 and V is TRBV7-2, with D perhaps matching TRBD1 (6 bases). Trimming left V 3 bases short and J 3 bases short, with 9 bases between. The germline V gene encodes CDR1 SGHTA and CDR2 FQGNSA. The CDR3 length is 13 residues.